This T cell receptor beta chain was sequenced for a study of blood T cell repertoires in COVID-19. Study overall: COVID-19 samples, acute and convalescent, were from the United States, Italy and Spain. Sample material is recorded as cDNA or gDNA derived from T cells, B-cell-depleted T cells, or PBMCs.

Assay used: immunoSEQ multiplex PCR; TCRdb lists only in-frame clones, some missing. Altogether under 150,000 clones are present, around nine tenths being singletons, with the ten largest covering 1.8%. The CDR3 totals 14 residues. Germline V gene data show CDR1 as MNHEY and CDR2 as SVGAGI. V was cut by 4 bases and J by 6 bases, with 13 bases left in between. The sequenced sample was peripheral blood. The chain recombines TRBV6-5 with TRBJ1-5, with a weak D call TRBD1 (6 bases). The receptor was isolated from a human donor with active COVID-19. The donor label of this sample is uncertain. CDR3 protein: CASSSGGSSQPQHF. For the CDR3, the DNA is TGTGCCAGCAGTTCGGGGGGCTCGAGTCAGCCCCAGCATTTT.